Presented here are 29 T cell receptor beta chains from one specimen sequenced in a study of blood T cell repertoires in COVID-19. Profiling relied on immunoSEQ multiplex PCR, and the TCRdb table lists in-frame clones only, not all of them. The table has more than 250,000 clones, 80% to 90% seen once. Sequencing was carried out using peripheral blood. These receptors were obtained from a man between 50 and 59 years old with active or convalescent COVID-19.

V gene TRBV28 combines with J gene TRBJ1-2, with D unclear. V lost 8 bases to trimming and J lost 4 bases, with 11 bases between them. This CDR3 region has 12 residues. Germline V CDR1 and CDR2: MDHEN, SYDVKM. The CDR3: CASSRDFYGYTF. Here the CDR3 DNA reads TGTGCCAGCTCACGGGATTTCTATGGCTACACCTTC.

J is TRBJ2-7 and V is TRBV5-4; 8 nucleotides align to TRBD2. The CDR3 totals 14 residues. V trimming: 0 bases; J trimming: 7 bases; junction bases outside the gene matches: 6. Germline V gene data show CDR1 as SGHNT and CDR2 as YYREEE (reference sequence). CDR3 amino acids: CASSLAGRGEEQYF. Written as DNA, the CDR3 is TGTGCCAGCAGCTTGGCTGGGCGGGGGGAAGAGCAGTACTTC.

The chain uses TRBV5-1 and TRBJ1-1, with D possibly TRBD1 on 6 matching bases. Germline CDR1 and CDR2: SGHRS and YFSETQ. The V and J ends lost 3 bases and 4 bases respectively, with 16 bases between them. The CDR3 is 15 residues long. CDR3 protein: CASSSDSPGVTEAFF. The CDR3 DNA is TGCGCCAGCAGCTCGGACAGCCCCGGAGTCACTGAAGCTTTCTTT.

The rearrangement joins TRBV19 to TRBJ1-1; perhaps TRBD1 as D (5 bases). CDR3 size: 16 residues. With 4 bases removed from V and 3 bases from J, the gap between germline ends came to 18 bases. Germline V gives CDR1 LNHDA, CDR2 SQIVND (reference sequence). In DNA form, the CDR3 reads TGTGCCAGTAGTAAATCGGTTGGGACGGGGGACACTGAAGCTTTCTTT. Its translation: CASSKSVGTGDTEAFF.

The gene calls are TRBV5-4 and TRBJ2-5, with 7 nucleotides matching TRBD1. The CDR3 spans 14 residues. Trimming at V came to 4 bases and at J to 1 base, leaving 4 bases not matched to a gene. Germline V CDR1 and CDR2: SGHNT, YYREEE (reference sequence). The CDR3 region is CASSQGQTQETQYF. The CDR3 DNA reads TGTGCCAGCAGCCAGGGACAGACCCAAGAGACCCAGTACTTC.

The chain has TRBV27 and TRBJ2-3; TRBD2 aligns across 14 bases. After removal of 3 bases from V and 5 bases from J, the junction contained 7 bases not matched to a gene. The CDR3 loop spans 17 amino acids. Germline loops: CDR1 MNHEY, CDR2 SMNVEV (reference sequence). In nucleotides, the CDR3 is TGTGCCAGCAGTTTGGGACCGGGACTAGCGGGAGTAGATACGCAGTATTTT. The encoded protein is CASSLGPGLAGVDTQYF.

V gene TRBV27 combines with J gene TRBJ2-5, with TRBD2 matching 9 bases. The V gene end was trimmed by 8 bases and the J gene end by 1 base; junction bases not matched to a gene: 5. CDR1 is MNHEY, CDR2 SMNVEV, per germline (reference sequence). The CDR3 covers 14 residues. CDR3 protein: CASRSGRLQETQYF. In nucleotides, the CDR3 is TGTGCCAGCCGGAGCGGGAGGCTCCAAGAGACCCAGTACTTC.

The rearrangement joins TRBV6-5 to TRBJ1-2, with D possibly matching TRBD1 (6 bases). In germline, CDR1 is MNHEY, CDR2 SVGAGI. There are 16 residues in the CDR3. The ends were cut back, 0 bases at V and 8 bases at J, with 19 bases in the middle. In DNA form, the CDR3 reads TGTGCCAGCAGTTACTCTATTGGCAACAGGGCCAGCGGCTACACCTTC. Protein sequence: CASSYSIGNRASGYTF.

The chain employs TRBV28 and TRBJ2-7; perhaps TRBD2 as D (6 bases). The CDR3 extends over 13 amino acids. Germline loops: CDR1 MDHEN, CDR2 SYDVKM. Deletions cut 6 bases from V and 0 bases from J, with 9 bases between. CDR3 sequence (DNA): TGTGCCAGCAGCTGGACTAACTCCTACGAGCAGTACTTC. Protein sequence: CASSWTNSYEQYF.

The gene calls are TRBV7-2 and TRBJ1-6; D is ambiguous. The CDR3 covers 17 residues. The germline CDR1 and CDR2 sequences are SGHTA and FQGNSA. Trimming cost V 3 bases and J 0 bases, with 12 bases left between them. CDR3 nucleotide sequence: TGTGCCAGCAGCTTGGCAGCCCACAGCTCCTATAATTCACCCCTCCACTTT. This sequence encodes CASSLAAHSSYNSPLHF.

The DNA for the CDR3 is TGTGCCAGCAGCTCGACAGGGGCGGAAGGAGAAAAACTGTTTTTT. Protein product: CASSSTGAEGEKLFF. The rearrangement links TRBV4-2 to TRBJ1-4; 8 bases fit TRBD1. The V gene end was trimmed by 5 bases and the J gene end by 8 bases; junction bases not matched to a gene: 10. Germline V gene lookup returns CDR1 LGHNA and CDR2 YNFKEQ. This CDR3 is 15 amino acids long.

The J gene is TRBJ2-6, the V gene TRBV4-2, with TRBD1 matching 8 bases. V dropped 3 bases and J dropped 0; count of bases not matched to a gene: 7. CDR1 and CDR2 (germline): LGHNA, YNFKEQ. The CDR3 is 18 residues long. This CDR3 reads CASSQPGQAVSGANVLTF. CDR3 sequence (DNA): TGTGCCAGCAGCCAGCCGGGACAGGCAGTCTCTGGGGCCAACGTCCTGACTTTC.

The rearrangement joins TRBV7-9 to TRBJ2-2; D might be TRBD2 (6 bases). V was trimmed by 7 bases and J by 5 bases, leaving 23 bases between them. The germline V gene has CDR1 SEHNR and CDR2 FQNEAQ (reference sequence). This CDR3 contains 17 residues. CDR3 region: CASTRRSRRAGTGELFF. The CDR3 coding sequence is TGTGCCAGCACCAGGAGGAGCAGACGGGCGGGGACCGGGGAGCTGTTTTTT.

The CDR3 DNA reads TGTGCCAGCAGTTCGGGACAGATCACAGATACGCAGTATTTT. It is translated as CASSSGQITDTQYF. The V and J genes are TRBV28 and TRBJ2-3; 7 nucleotides align to TRBD1. With 4 bases clipped from V and 2 bases from J, the junction kept 3 bases outside the gene matches. Germline CDR1 is MDHEN and CDR2 is SYDVKM. The CDR3 consists of 14 residues.

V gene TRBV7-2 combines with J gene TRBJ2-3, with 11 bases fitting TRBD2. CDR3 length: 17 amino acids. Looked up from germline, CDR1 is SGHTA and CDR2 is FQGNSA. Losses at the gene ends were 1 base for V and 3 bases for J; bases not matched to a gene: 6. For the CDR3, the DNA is TGTGCCAGCAGCTTAGTGGCTAGCGGGGGGCGGACAGATACGCAGTATTTT. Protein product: CASSLVASGGRTDTQYF.

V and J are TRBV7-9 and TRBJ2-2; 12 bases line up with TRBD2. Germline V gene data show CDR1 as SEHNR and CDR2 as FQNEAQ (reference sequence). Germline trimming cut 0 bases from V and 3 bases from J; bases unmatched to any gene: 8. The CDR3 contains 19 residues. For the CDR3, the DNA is TGTGCCAGCAGCTTAGCGGGACTAGCGGGCCTCGGGGACACCGGGGAGCTGTTTTTT. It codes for CASSLAGLAGLGDTGELFF.

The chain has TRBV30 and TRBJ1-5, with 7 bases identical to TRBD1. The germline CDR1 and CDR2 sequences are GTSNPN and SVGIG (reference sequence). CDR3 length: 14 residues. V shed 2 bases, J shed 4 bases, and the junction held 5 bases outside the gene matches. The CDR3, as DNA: TGTGCCTGGAGTACGGGACAGTTAAATCAGCCCCAGCATTTT. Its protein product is CAWSTGQLNQPQHF.

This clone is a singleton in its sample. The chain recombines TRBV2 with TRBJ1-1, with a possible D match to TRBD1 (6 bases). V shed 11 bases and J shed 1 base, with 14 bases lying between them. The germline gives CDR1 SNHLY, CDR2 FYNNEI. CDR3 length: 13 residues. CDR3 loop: CAGNRESNTEAFF. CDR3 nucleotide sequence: TGTGCCGGAAACAGGGAATCGAACACTGAAGCTTTCTTT.

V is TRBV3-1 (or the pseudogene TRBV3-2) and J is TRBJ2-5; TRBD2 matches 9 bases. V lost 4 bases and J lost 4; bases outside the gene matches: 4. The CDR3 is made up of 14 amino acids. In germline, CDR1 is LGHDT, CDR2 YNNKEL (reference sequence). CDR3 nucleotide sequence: TGTGCCAGCAGCCGACGCGGGAGGGGAGAGACCCAGTACTTC. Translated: CASSRRGRGETQYF.

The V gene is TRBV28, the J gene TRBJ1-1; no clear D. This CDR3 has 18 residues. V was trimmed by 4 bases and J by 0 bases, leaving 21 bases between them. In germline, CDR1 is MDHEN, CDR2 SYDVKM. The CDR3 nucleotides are TGTGCCAGCAGTTACCACCTCCTGCCGGGAGAGATGAACACTGAAGCTTTCTTT. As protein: CASSYHLLPGEMNTEAFF.

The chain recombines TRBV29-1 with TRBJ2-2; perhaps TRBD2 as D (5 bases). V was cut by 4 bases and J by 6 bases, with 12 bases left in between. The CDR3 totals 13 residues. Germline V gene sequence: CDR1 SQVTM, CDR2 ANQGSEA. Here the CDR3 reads CSVARGLAGELFF. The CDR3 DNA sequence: TGCAGCGTTGCCCGGGGTTTGGCCGGGGAGCTGTTTTTT.

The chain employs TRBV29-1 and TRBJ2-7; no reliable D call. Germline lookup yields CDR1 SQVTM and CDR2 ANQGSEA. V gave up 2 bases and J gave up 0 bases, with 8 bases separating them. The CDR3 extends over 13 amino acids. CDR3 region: CSVENPSSYEQYF. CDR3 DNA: TGCAGCGTTGAAAATCCGAGCTCCTACGAGCAGTACTTC.

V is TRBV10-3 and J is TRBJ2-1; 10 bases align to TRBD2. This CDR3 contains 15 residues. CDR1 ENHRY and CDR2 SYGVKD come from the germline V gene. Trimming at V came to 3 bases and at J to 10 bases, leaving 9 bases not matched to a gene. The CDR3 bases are TGTGCCATCAGTGATACGAGCGGGGGGGCATGGGAGCAGTTCTTC. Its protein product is CAISDTSGGAWEQFF.

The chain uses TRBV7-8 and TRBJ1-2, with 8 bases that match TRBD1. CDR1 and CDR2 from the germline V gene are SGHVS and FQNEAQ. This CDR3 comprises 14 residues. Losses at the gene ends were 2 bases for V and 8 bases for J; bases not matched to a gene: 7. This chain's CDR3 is CASSLSETGDGYTF. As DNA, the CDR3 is TGTGCCAGCAGCTTATCCGAGACAGGGGACGGCTACACCTTC.

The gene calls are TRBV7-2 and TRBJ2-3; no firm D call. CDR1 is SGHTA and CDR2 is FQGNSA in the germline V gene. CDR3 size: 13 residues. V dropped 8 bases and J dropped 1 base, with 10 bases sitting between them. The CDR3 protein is CASGRSRTDTQYF. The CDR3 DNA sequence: TGTGCCAGCGGCAGGTCACGCACAGATACGCAGTATTTT.

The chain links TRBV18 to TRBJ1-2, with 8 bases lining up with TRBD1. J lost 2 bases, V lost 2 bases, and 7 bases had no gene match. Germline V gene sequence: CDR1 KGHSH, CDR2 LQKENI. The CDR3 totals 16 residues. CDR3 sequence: CASSPGQGDLNYGYTF. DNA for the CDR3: TGTGCCAGCTCACCAGGACAGGGTGACCTCAACTATGGCTACACCTTC.

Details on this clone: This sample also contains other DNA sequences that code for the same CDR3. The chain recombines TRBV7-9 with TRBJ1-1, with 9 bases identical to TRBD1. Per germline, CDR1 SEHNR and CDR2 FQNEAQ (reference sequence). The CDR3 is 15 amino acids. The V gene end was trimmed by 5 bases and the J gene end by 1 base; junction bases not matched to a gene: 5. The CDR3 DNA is TGTGCCAGCAGCCTACAGGGGGCGGGGAACACTGAAGCTTTCTTT. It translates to CASSLQGAGNTEAFF.

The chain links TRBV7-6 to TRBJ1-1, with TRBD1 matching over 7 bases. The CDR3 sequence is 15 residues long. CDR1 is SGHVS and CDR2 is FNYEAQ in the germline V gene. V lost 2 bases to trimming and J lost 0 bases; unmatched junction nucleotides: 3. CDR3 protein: CASSLPGTVNTEAFF. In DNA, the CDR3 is TGTGCCAGCAGCTTACCCGGGACAGTGAACACTGAAGCTTTCTTT. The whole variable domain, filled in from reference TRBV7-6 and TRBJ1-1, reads GAGVSQSPRYKVTKRGQDVALRCDPISGHVSLYWYRQALGQGPEFLTYFNYEAQQDKSGLPNDRFSAERPEGSISTLTIQRTEQRDSAMYRCASSLPGTVNTEAFFGQGTRLTVV.

This chain's CDR3 is CSVFRETQYF. As DNA, the CDR3 is TGCAGTGTATTTAGAGAGACCCAGTACTTC. The chain has TRBV20-1 and TRBJ2-5; D is unresolved. CDR3 size: 10 residues. V was pared by 7 bases and J by 4 bases, with 7 bases between. Germline lookup yields CDR1 DFQATT and CDR2 SNEGSKA (reference sequence).